The rows below give T cell receptor beta chains drawn from one sample of a study of T cell repertoires in cytomegalovirus infection. In TCRdb, the reads were re-called with MiXCR into one record per CDR3 protein. The table has 150,000 to 200,000 distinct CDR3 sequences, around 20% seen once. Sequencing input: PBMCs. These receptors all stem from a human donor in good health (CMV status not recorded). Some clones in this sample may be carry-over from other donors' samples. CDR3s include the opening cysteine and the closing phenylalanine or tryptophan. A D gene is named only where the DNA matches it firmly. Expanded clones are given a class, and other clones once, few, many or no size at all.

d_gene: .
v_gene: TRBV6-1
abundance: .
j_gene: TRBJ1-2
CDR3nt: TGTGCCAGCCAACACCGCGGCAGCCCCAATGGCTACACCTTC
CDR3aa: CASQHRGSPNGYTF

d_gene: .
v_gene: TRBV9
abundance: few
j_gene: TRBJ2-1
CDR3nt: TGTGCCAGCAGCGCCTGGGAGTCCTCCTACAATGAGCAGTTCTTC
CDR3aa: CASSAWESSYNEQFF

d_gene: TRBD2
v_gene: TRBV12-5
abundance: .
j_gene: TRBJ2-1
CDR3nt: TGTGCTAGTGGTTTAGGAGCGGGAGGCCACAATGAGCAGTTCTTC
CDR3aa: CASGLGAGGHNEQFF

d_gene: .
v_gene: TRBV2
abundance: few
j_gene: TRBJ1-6
CDR3nt: TGTGCCAGCAGTCCCCCGTTGGACCCCGGCCCCCTCCACTTT
CDR3aa: CASSPPLDPGPLHF

d_gene: TRBD1
v_gene: TRBV7-6
abundance: few
j_gene: TRBJ1-2
CDR3nt: TGTGCCAGCAGCAAGGGACAGGGCCATGGCTACACCTTC
CDR3aa: CASSKGQGHGYTF

d_gene: .
v_gene: TRBV6-2/TRBV6-3
abundance: many
j_gene: TRBJ2-7
CDR3nt: TGTGCCAGCAGCACTATCTACGAGCAGTACTTC
CDR3aa: CASSTIYEQYF

d_gene: TRBD2
v_gene: TRBV7-8
abundance: .
j_gene: TRBJ2-1
CDR3nt: TGTGCCAGCAGCAAACTTAGCGGGATTGAGCAGTTCTTC
CDR3aa: CASSKLSGIEQFF

d_gene: TRBD1
v_gene: TRBV7-9
abundance: many
j_gene: TRBJ2-1
CDR3nt: TGTGCCAGCAGCCCCTCCAAACAGGGGAGCTCCTACAATGAGCAGTTCTTC
CDR3aa: CASSPSKQGSSYNEQFF

d_gene: .
v_gene: TRBV15
abundance: few
j_gene: TRBJ1-3
CDR3nt: TGTGCCACCAGCAGAGGCTGGAGTTTAGGAAACACCATATATTTT
CDR3aa: CATSRGWSLGNTIYF

d_gene: TRBD2
v_gene: TRBV7-2
abundance: many
j_gene: TRBJ2-1
CDR3nt: TGTGCCAGCAGCGGGACTAGCGCCACCTACAATGAGCAGTTCTTC
CDR3aa: CASSGTSATYNEQFF

d_gene: .
v_gene: TRBV11-1
abundance: many
j_gene: TRBJ2-1
CDR3nt: TGTGCCAGCAGCCTAACGACCGCCACCTCCTACAATGAGCAGTTCTTC
CDR3aa: CASSLTTATSYNEQFF

d_gene: TRBD2
v_gene: TRBV7-8
abundance: many
j_gene: TRBJ2-7
CDR3nt: TGTGCCAGCTTACACGGGGGGACCGAGCAGTACTTC
CDR3aa: CASLHGGTEQYF

d_gene: .
v_gene: TRBV29-1
abundance: few
j_gene: TRBJ2-7
CDR3nt: TGCAGCGTTGAATTGGTAGGGTACGAGCAGTACTTC
CDR3aa: CSVELVGYEQYF

d_gene: .
v_gene: TRBV7-2
abundance: many
j_gene: TRBJ2-1
CDR3nt: TGTGCCAGCAGCGGCCGGACTGGGCTTGCGGATGAGCAGTTCTTC
CDR3aa: CASSGRTGLADEQFF

d_gene: .
v_gene: TRBV20-1
abundance: .
j_gene: TRBJ2-7
CDR3nt: TGCAGTGCTAAACACCGGGGGACCTCCGACGAGCAGTACTTC
CDR3aa: CSAKHRGTSDEQYF

d_gene: .
v_gene: TRBV7-2
abundance: many
j_gene: TRBJ2-1
CDR3nt: TGTGCCAGCAGCTTAGACAGGACCCCAGCCGAAGAGCAGTTCTTC
CDR3aa: CASSLDRTPAEEQFF

d_gene: TRBD1
v_gene: TRBV7-9
abundance: .
j_gene: TRBJ2-1
CDR3nt: TGTGCCAGCAGCTTAGAGGGGGCTTACAATGAGCAGTTCTTC
CDR3aa: CASSLEGAYNEQFF

d_gene: .
v_gene: TRBV27
abundance: .
j_gene: TRBJ2-3
CDR3nt: TGTGCCAGCATTTCCCCCTCGAGTCTCAGCACAGATACGCAGTATTTT
CDR3aa: CASISPSSLSTDTQYF

d_gene: .
v_gene: TRBV25-1
abundance: .
j_gene: TRBJ1-1
CDR3nt: TGTGCCAGCAGTGACTCCCCCCCTCGTGAGAACACTGAAGCTTTCTTT
CDR3aa: CASSDSPPRENTEAFF

d_gene: .
v_gene: TRBV12-3/TRBV12-4
abundance: once
j_gene: TRBJ2-2
CDR3nt: TGTGCCAGCAGCCCACTCCCACGGGGCACCATGGCCGGGGAGCTGTTTTTT
CDR3aa: CASSPLPRGTMAGELFF

d_gene: .
v_gene: TRBV6-2/TRBV6-3
abundance: .
j_gene: TRBJ2-7
CDR3nt: TGTGCCAGCAGTTACGATTACACCTTATCCTACGAGCAGTACTTC
CDR3aa: CASSYDYTLSYEQYF

d_gene: .
v_gene: TRBV5-6
abundance: .
j_gene: TRBJ1-1
CDR3nt: TGTGCCAGCAGCTTGATTAACAGGCAAAACACTGAAGCTTTCTTT
CDR3aa: CASSLINRQNTEAFF

d_gene: .
v_gene: TRBV7-9
abundance: many
j_gene: TRBJ2-1
CDR3nt: TGTGCCAGCAGCCAACCCCCTCCTGACGGAACATCCTACAATGAGCAGTTCTTC
CDR3aa: CASSQPPPDGTSYNEQFF

d_gene: .
v_gene: TRBV12-3/TRBV12-4
abundance: .
j_gene: TRBJ1-5
CDR3nt: TGTGCCAGCAGTCGCCCCTGGGGGGCCGGGGATCAGCCCCAGCATTTT
CDR3aa: CASSRPWGAGDQPQHF

d_gene: TRBD1
v_gene: TRBV7-8
abundance: many
j_gene: TRBJ2-5
CDR3nt: TGTGCCAGCATCCCCGGAAGGGGGCGGGAGACCCAGTACTTC
CDR3aa: CASIPGRGRETQYF

d_gene: TRBD1
v_gene: TRBV7-3
abundance: few
j_gene: TRBJ1-2
CDR3nt: TGTGCTAGCAGCGAGTGGGGGGACAGGGGTCGCGGCTACACCTTC
CDR3aa: CASSEWGDRGRGYTF

d_gene: TRBD1
v_gene: TRBV7-9
abundance: .
j_gene: TRBJ2-3
CDR3nt: TGTGCCAGCAAGGAAACAGGGGCTCCCACAGATACGCAGTATTTT
CDR3aa: CASKETGAPTDTQYF

d_gene: .
v_gene: TRBV5-1
abundance: .
j_gene: TRBJ1-1
CDR3nt: TGCGCCAGCAGCTTGGTGTTCGGGGGCCTGAACACTGAAGCTTTCTTT
CDR3aa: CASSLVFGGLNTEAFF

d_gene: .
v_gene: TRBV6-2/TRBV6-3
abundance: few
j_gene: TRBJ2-6
CDR3nt: TGTGCCAGCAGAATGGGCTCTGGGGCCAACGTCCTGACTTTC
CDR3aa: CASRMGSGANVLTF

d_gene: TRBD1
v_gene: TRBV7-2
abundance: many
j_gene: TRBJ1-6
CDR3nt: TGTGCCAGCAGCGCCCGACAGGGTGGTAATTCACCCCTCCACTTT
CDR3aa: CASSARQGGNSPLHF

d_gene: TRBD2
v_gene: TRBV7-2
abundance: many
j_gene: TRBJ2-4
CDR3nt: TGTGCCAGCAGCTTTACTAGCGGGAGGGATGGCGGAAACATTCAGTACTTC
CDR3aa: CASSFTSGRDGGNIQYF

d_gene: .
v_gene: TRBV7-6
abundance: .
j_gene: TRBJ2-3
CDR3nt: TGTGCCAGCAGCCGCAGGGGAGGGACAGATACGCAGTATTTT
CDR3aa: CASSRRGGTDTQYF

d_gene: .
v_gene: TRBV6-8
abundance: .
j_gene: TRBJ2-5
CDR3nt: TGTGCCAGCAGTCCGGACCCGCCGGGCCGGGGAGAGACCCAGTACTTC
CDR3aa: CASSPDPPGRGETQYF

d_gene: .
v_gene: TRBV5-1
abundance: few
j_gene: TRBJ1-1
CDR3nt: TGCGCCAGCAGCTTTACGGGAGCGAACACTGAAGCTTTCTTT
CDR3aa: CASSFTGANTEAFF

d_gene: .
v_gene: TRBV19
abundance: .
j_gene: TRBJ1-2
CDR3nt: TGTGCCAGTAGATCACGACAGGAAAACTATGGCTACACCTTC
CDR3aa: CASRSRQENYGYTF

d_gene: TRBD1
v_gene: TRBV7-9
abundance: .
j_gene: TRBJ2-6
CDR3nt: TGTGCCAGCAGCTTAACGGCACGGGGACAGACCTCTGGGGCCAACGTCCTGACTTTC
CDR3aa: CASSLTARGQTSGANVLTF

d_gene: .
v_gene: TRBV10-3
abundance: few
j_gene: TRBJ2-3
CDR3nt: TGTGCCATCAGGGGTAACCCGCCAGATACGCAGTATTTT
CDR3aa: CAIRGNPPDTQYF

d_gene: .
v_gene: TRBV29-1
abundance: .
j_gene: TRBJ1-5
CDR3nt: TGCAGCGCCAGGGACGGAGGCAATCAGCCCCAGCATTTT
CDR3aa: CSARDGGNQPQHF

d_gene: .
v_gene: TRBV19
abundance: .
j_gene: TRBJ1-2
CDR3nt: TGTGCCAGTAGTATACAGAGCTATGGCTACACCTTC
CDR3aa: CASSIQSYGYTF

d_gene: .
v_gene: TRBV2
abundance: .
j_gene: TRBJ2-7
CDR3nt: TGTGCCAGCAGCAAGGACAAGAGAATCGAGCAGTACTTC
CDR3aa: CASSKDKRIEQYF

d_gene: .
v_gene: TRBV7-2
abundance: many
j_gene: TRBJ1-3
CDR3nt: TGTGCCAGCAGCCGAATAACAGGGAACGGAAACACCATATATTTT
CDR3aa: CASSRITGNGNTIYF

d_gene: .
v_gene: TRBV18
abundance: few
j_gene: TRBJ1-1
CDR3nt: TGTGCCAGCTCACCAAACTGGGAGGGACTGATCCTGAACACTGAAGCTTTCTTT
CDR3aa: CASSPNWEGLILNTEAFF

d_gene: .
v_gene: TRBV28
abundance: .
j_gene: TRBJ2-1
CDR3nt: TGTGCCGCCCCCGAAGCTCACGGCAGGGTCGATGAGCAGTTCTTC
CDR3aa: CAAPEAHGRVDEQFF

d_gene: .
v_gene: TRBV7-2
abundance: many
j_gene: TRBJ1-1
CDR3nt: TGTGCCAGCAGCTTAGCAAGAGTGAACACTGAAGCTTTCTTT
CDR3aa: CASSLARVNTEAFF

d_gene: TRBD2
v_gene: TRBV10-3
abundance: many
j_gene: TRBJ2-3
CDR3nt: TGTGCCATCAGTGGTACTAGCGGGTCCACAGATACGCAGTATTTT
CDR3aa: CAISGTSGSTDTQYF

d_gene: .
v_gene: TRBV11-2
abundance: many
j_gene: TRBJ1-1
CDR3nt: TGTGCCAGCAGCTTTCCCGGACAGAACACTGAAGCTTTCTTT
CDR3aa: CASSFPGQNTEAFF